Sequencing of this TCR beta chain was carried out in a study of regulatory T cells in long-lasting Graves disease. Turning to the study itself: Newly diagnosed Graves' patients took antithyroid drugs under 3 months. Regarding the study as a whole: Relative to new patients (966), persistent patients exhibited greater sharing of public clonotypes (approximately 2,700).

This CDR3 has 15 residues. V dropped 4 bases and J dropped 5; count of bases not matched to a gene: 7. Germline-derived CDR1 and CDR2 are MNHEY and SVGEGT. Researchers made TCR beta libraries by using iRepertoire HTBI primers and running Arm-PCR on CDR3 regions. TCRdb reprocessed the multiplex PCR reads with MiXCR, giving one entry per CDR3 protein. The repertoire holds some 370,000 distinct CDR3 sequences, with about 12% as singletons. On this clonotype: The antigen is unknown.

The sample's time point: newly diagnosed GD, antithyroid drugs for less than 3 months. PBMC RNA was the source of the TCR library. The same sample was also used in a study of T cells in Graves' hyperthyroidism and ophthalmopathy.

This TCR was recovered from a woman aged 18 to 35 with Graves disease. Sample: peripheral blood mononuclear cells (PBMCs), taken at new diagnosis, from a patient treated with antithyroid drugs. V usage is TRBV6-2 or TRBV6-3 and J usage is TRBJ2-3; 9 bases line up with TRBD1. CDR3 protein: CASSFRQGVLDTQYF. The CDR3 region has the DNA TGTGCCAGCAGTTTCCGACAGGGGGTTTTAGATACGCAGTATTTT.